What follows are 10 T cell receptor beta chains derived from one specimen sequenced in a study of cytomegalovirus exposure and HLA in healthy donors. The protocol was immunoSEQ multiplex PCR, while the TCRdb copy is restricted to in-frame clones and leaves out a portion. The repertoire holds some 170,000 clones, with about 90% as singletons. Sequences were obtained from PBMCs. Receptors originate from a woman aged 18-35 years in good health and CMV-seropositive.

The chain links TRBV5-6 to TRBJ1-1, with 10 bases that match TRBD1. The length of the CDR3 is 19 residues. V gave up 4 bases and J gave up 0 bases; unmatched junction bases: 15. Germline CDR1 and CDR2: SGHDT and YYEEEE. The CDR3 loop reads CASSDRDRGYGWVNTEAFF. The DNA for the CDR3 is TGTGCCAGCAGCGACCGGGACAGGGGTTATGGGTGGGTGAACACTGAAGCTTTCTTT.

The J gene is TRBJ1-5, the V gene TRBV7-2; the D gene is possibly TRBD1 (6 bases). V lost 2 bases and J lost 2, with 10 bases in between. Germline V CDR1 and CDR2: SGHTA, FQGNSA. The CDR3 totals 15 residues. The CDR3 coding sequence is TGTGCCAGCAGCTTACATCCAGGGGGCAATCAGCCCCAGCATTTT. Translating gives CASSLHPGGNQPQHF.

The chain joins TRBV6-5 to TRBJ2-7; 7 bases line up with TRBD2. The CDR3 has 13 amino acids. The V segment lost 6 bases and the J segment 5 bases; nucleotides outside the gene matches: 7. Germline V gene data show CDR1 as MNHEY and CDR2 as SVGAGI. The CDR3 DNA reads TGTGCCAGCAGCCATACTAGCGCCGACGAGCAGTACTTC. Translating it yields CASSHTSADEQYF.

The chain has TRBV5-1 and TRBJ2-7; 7 positions match TRBD2. Germline-derived CDR1 and CDR2 are SGHRS and YFSETQ. V was clipped by 4 bases and J by 2 bases; unmatched bases: 6. The CDR3 runs to 14 residues. The CDR3 loop reads CASSISGLAYEQYF. The CDR3 nucleotides are TGCGCCAGCAGCATTAGCGGGCTCGCCTACGAGCAGTACTTC.

This chain links TRBV30 with TRBJ1-1, with D perhaps matching TRBD1 (5 bases). The CDR3 is 12 amino acids. CDR1 and CDR2 (germline): GTSNPN, SVGIG (reference sequence). In nucleotides, the CDR3 is TGTGCGGGGGGAGGGGCAGGTACTGAAGCTTTCTTT. Protein: CAGGGAGTEAFF.

The gene calls are TRBV10-2 and TRBJ2-3; 7 bases match TRBD2. The CDR3 loop spans 13 amino acids. J gave up 2 bases and V 8 bases, and 4 bases lay outside the gene matches. The germline V gene has CDR1 WSHSY and CDR2 SAAADI. CDR3 nucleotide sequence: TGCGCCAGCCTGGCGGGAGCCACAGATACGCAGTATTTT. Translating gives CASLAGATDTQYF.

This chain joins TRBV5-1 and TRBJ1-3; 7 bases match TRBD1. Germline lookup yields CDR1 SGHRS and CDR2 YFSETQ. J gave up 0 bases and V 0 bases, and 0 bases lay outside the gene matches. There are 15 residues in the CDR3. The CDR3 loop reads CASSLGDSSGNTIYF. The CDR3, as DNA: TGCGCCAGCAGCTTGGGGGACAGCTCTGGAAACACCATATATTTT.

Comment on this clone: This may be a read error: a much more frequent sequence differs by one nucleotide. This CDR3 is also generated by other DNA sequences in the sample. This chain links TRBV6-6 with TRBJ1-2; 7 nucleotides agree with TRBD1. This CDR3 is 14 amino acids long. Germline CDR1 MNHNY, CDR2 SVGAGI (reference sequence). The junction had 4 bases not matched to a gene; V was cut back by 6 bases and J by 0 bases. The DNA for the CDR3 is TGTGCCAGCAGCCCAGGGACAGCTAACTATGGCTACACCTTC. Translated: CASSPGTANYGYTF.

The gene calls are TRBV19 and TRBJ1-2; tentatively, D is TRBD1 (6 bases). Germline CDR1 is LNHDA and CDR2 is SQIVND (reference sequence). The ends were cut back, 0 bases at V and 0 bases at J, with 11 bases in the middle. The CDR3 has 16 amino acids. CDR3 sequence reads: CASSIEARGANYGYTF. The DNA of the CDR3 is TGTGCCAGTAGTATAGAGGCCAGGGGAGCTAACTATGGCTACACCTTC.

This clone has just a few counts. The chain combines TRBV28 with TRBJ2-1; no definite D call. Germline CDR1 and CDR2: MDHEN and SYDVKM. The length of the CDR3 is 13 residues. V lost 3 bases and J lost 8, with 11 bases in between. The CDR3: CASSLSKYDEQFF. CDR3 DNA sequence: TGTGCCAGCAGTTTGAGTAAGTACGATGAGCAGTTCTTC.